A selection of T cell receptor beta chains follows, all from one sample in a study of shared T cell receptors in the human thymus. This table comes from immunoSEQ multiplex PCR, and its TCRdb copy is limited to in-frame clones, with some not included. The data contain 500,000 to 750,000 clones, 70% to 90% of them singletons. These same records also appear under a second study, on human thymus T cells.

Sequencing input: thymocytes. The receptor set was obtained from a boy under two years old with a congenital heart defect. Each CDR3 is given with its conserved first and last residue.

v_call cdr3_aa
TRBV27 CASSYRGGLGTQYF
TRBV10-3 CAISEQDKIPNNEQFF
TRBV30 CAWRTSGSYNEQFF
TRBV18 CASSPGARTYEQYF
TRBV5-8 CASSPRQGPAQGYGYTF
TRBV6-6 CASSPGSGLYNEQFF
TRBV6-5 CASSLRSSGNTIYF
TRBV15 CAASVGDSNQPQHF
TRBV7-2 CASSNSAAVSYNEQFF
TRBV28 CASSPDSEQYF
TRBV29-1 CSVGRAGTGGTEAFF
TRBV27 CASGENRDRGLTEAFF
TRBV7-9 CASSLGQGISYEQYF
TRBV2 CASSEGGQFKNIQYF
TRBV5-1 CASSPPTGPRSYEQYF
TRBV7-2 CASSQSGTSYINEQFF
TRBV29-1 CSVGELGGRAPDTQYF
TRBV27 CASSRKGLAGEPTYNEQFF
TRBV27 CASSFDPGQPYNEQFF
TRBV4-3 CASSQDMTKRRDEQYF
TRBV10-1 CASRNYRVTGELFF
TRBV5-1 CASSLELNNEQFF
TRBV5-1 CASSLSLQGNNYEQYF
TRBV27 CARTLGTPLCGYTF
TRBV29-1 CSVEGQSRTEAFF
TRBV4-1 CASSPSISSTSWETQYF
TRBV19 CASRRTSGYNEQFF
TRBV14 CASSPGTGCTQPQHF
TRBV7-1 CASSSPGVLVAGVLGPPSYYEQYF
TRBV14 CASSQFYSWEQYF
TRBV9 CASSVEAPFGGSPPYNEEQFF
TRBV28 CASNSTGDPPNYGYTF
TRBV15 CVTSRDFKRGTDTQYF
TRBV12-5 CASEPTAGVRSTGELFF
TRBV5-4 CASSLERPSGRPEQFF
TRBV18 CASLLTPGLAGNEQFF
TRBV30 CAWKSLSGSPYNEQFF
TRBV2 CASSEACRELGYEQYF
TRBV11-2 CASSLGLPGYNEQYF
TRBV19 CASSIVLDSKNIQYF
TRBV30 CAWSVVRGGNNEQFF
TRBV19 CASVGKIGIDSHGYTF
TRBV28 CASGTSGTDTQYF
TRBV7-3 CASSARTSGTTGELFF
TRBV5-6 CASSRLRDRTDTQYF
TRBV27 CASSNREAYEQYF